The source of this T cell receptor (beta chain) is a study of blood T cell repertoires in COVID-19 (dated by TCRdb to 2019 to 2021). Describing the broader study: Samples covering the acute and convalescent phases of COVID-19 were provided by collaborators in the United States, Italy and Spain. The samples were drawn from two sources: the first 160 participants of the ongoing ImmuneRACE study, and fewer than 1,500 subjects contributed by 6 global collaborators. The repertoires were released in a freely available public database intended as a resource for research on the immune response to SARS-CoV-2. Subjects who had been exposed to COVID-19, were actively infected with it, or had recovered from it provided the deeply sampled blood TCRbeta repertoires that made up the dataset. The material from the prospective study consisted of cDNA or gDNA derived from T cells, B-cell-depleted T cells, or PBMCs. HLA class I and class II types, where available, came from metadata supplied by the sample provider rather than from assay-based typing. Sample metadata almost always included a de-identified subject ID, COVID-19 status, age in years and sex. Broader findings and caveats from the paper: The amount of clinical and demographic metadata varied by source and participant and was provided uncurated.

One collaborating source in Seattle enrolled patients during active infection and followed them longitudinally through the course of disease. The collaborating institutions used their own protocols to collect whole blood in K2EDTA tubes. For TCRbeta analysis, collaborator samples were shipped as frozen whole blood, as isolated PBMCs, or as DNA extracted from either sample type. Concerning this clone: The antigen it recognizes is unknown. Base qualities are not at hand, and no much larger clone is one base apart.

The cysteine opens and the phenylalanine closes a CDR3 of 15 amino acids. Here the CDR3 DNA is all that survives: 45 bases in frame from base 1. CDR1 LNHNV and CDR2 YYDKDF are derived from the germline V gene (reference sequence). Trimming removed 5 bases from V and 2 bases from J, leaving 14 bases between the germline ends. TCRbeta CDR3 regions were amplified from genomic DNA by means of the immunoSEQ Assay, a bias-controlled multiplex PCR. As for how the authors treated the data: Nucleated cell counts per sample were estimated from amplification of reference gene primers within the assay. To quantify the absolute abundance of each unique TCRbeta CDR3 rearrangement, sequence reads were collapsed and filtered. For each sample, productive Simpson clonality was calculated as the square root of Simpson's diversity index over productive rearrangements. The immuneACCESS repertoire file appears here via TCRdb, limited to in-frame rearrangements. These files lack a portion of the clones; in checked studies, under half of the deficit traces to unresolved V genes, and the cause of the others is not known. The V and J calls and clone size were taken over from that table, and D and trimming were inferred from the DNA. This sample gives about 170,000 clones in total; 65% to 90% of them show up just once. Of the sample, 7% is held by the ten largest clones.

This TCR came from a woman aged 40 to 50 with COVID-19, enrolled during active disease. The chain joins TRBV15 to TRBJ2-3; the D segment might be TRBD1 or TRBD2, since each matches 5 bases. The sequenced sample consisted of peripheral blood. The CDR3 region has the sequence CATSRGAGYTDTQYF. The sequenced DNA is TGTGCCACCAGCCGAGGGGCAGGGTACACAGATACGCAGTATTTT. The reference TRBV15 and TRBJ2-3 proteins fill in what lies around the CDR3, so the full variable domain reads DAMVIQNPRYQVTQFGKPVTLSCSQTLNHNVMYWYQQKSSQAPKLLFHYYDKDFNNEADTPDNFQSRRPNTSFCFLDIRSPGLGDTAMYLCATSRGAGYTDTQYFGPGTRLTVL.